These T cell receptor beta chains were read from a single sample in a study of early T cells in non-severe SARS-CoV-2 infection. TCRdb recomputed calls from the 5' RACE reads with MiXCR, one row per CDR3 protein. The sample shows about 110,000 distinct CDR3 sequences, about 12% of them seen only once. This sample comprised whole blood, obtained at baseline. Source of these receptors: an adult who was a healthcare worker with PCR-confirmed SARS-CoV-2 infection or an uninfected control (not recorded which). The CDR3 runs from the conserved cysteine through the conserved F or W. The D gene is left open where the match is weak. Rows may omit the clone size; those that give it use once, few, many or a size class.

.,TRBV3-1,TRBD2,TRBJ2-5,CASSLLGLAGDQETQYF,TGTGCCAGCAGCTTACTTGGACTAGCGGGGGATCAAGAGACCCAGTACTTC
few,TRBV24-1,.,TRBJ2-3,CATSDRRGADTQYF,TGTGCCACCAGTGATCGCAGGGGGGCAGATACGCAGTATTTT
.,TRBV5-1,TRBD2,TRBJ2-3,CASSDPSGTSTDTQYF,TGCGCCAGCAGCGATCCTAGCGGCACGAGCACAGATACGCAGTATTTT
.,TRBV29-1,.,TRBJ1-2,CSVVGGRGYTF,TGCAGCGTTGTTGGGGGCAGAGGCTACACCTTC
few,TRBV7-2,.,TRBJ1-1,CASSLEWRGYTEAFF,TGTGCCAGCAGCTTAGAATGGCGGGGGTACACTGAAGCTTTCTTT
.,TRBV5-6,.,TRBJ2-3,CASSLGGLYTDTQYF,TGTGCCAGCAGCTTGGGGGGACTGTACACAGATACGCAGTATTTT
many,TRBV20-1,TRBD2,TRBJ2-7,CSARDLRGSSYEQYF,TGCAGTGCTAGAGATCTACGCGGGAGTTCCTACGAGCAGTACTTC
many,TRBV5-1,TRBD2,TRBJ2-4,CASSSTMGGNIQYF,TGCGCCAGCAGCAGTACGATGGGGGGGAACATTCAGTACTTC
.,TRBV7-6,TRBD1,TRBJ2-7,CASSWDSLSYEQYF,TGTGCCAGCAGCTGGGACAGCCTATCCTACGAGCAGTACTTC
.,TRBV12-3/TRBV12-4,.,TRBJ2-1,CASSLGWRAAHNEQFF,TGTGCCAGCAGCTTAGGTTGGAGGGCGGCACACAATGAGCAGTTCTTC
.,TRBV29-1,TRBD1,TRBJ2-7,CSALDRDGGDEQYF,TGCAGCGCCCTAGACAGGGACGGCGGCGACGAGCAGTACTTC
many,TRBV7-8,.,TRBJ1-5,CASSPGDYSNQPQHF,TGTGCCAGCAGCCCGGGGGATTATAGCAATCAGCCCCAGCATTTT
few,TRBV10-3,.,TRBJ1-4,CAISENRDKLFF,TGTGCCATCAGTGAGAACCGGGACAAACTGTTTTTT
.,TRBV2,.,TRBJ1-4,CASSEHEKLFF,TGTGCCAGCAGTGAACATGAAAAACTGTTTTTT
many,TRBV29-1,.,TRBJ1-1,CSVGEGRGNTEAFF,TGCAGCGTTGGGGAGGGAAGGGGGAACACTGAAGCTTTCTTT
few,TRBV20-1,.,TRBJ2-3,CSAGPSYTDTQYF,TGCAGTGCTGGACCGAGCTACACAGATACGCAGTATTTT
many,TRBV7-9,.,TRBJ1-1,CASSSQGDHTEAFF,TGTGCCAGCAGCTCACAGGGTGATCACACTGAAGCTTTCTTT
few,TRBV20-1,.,TRBJ2-7,CSASDTVSYEQYF,TGCAGTGCTAGTGATACGGTCTCCTACGAGCAGTACTTC
few,TRBV29-1,.,TRBJ2-2,CSVPGGPYTGELFF,TGCAGCGTCCCAGGGGGGCCCTACACCGGGGAGCTGTTTTTT
few,TRBV6-6,TRBD1,TRBJ1-1,CASSTSTGGGNTEAFF,TGTGCCAGCAGTACTTCTACAGGGGGCGGAAACACTGAAGCTTTCTTT
.,TRBV5-1,TRBD1,TRBJ1-1,CASSLVGDRGLSEAFF,TGCGCCAGCAGCTTGGTTGGGGACAGGGGGCTTTCTGAAGCTTTCTTT
.,TRBV5-1,TRBD1,TRBJ2-1,CASSTGQGTGNEQFF,TGCGCCAGCAGCACGGGACAGGGGACCGGCAATGAGCAGTTCTTC
.,TRBV12-3/TRBV12-4,TRBD1,TRBJ2-5,CASSSPRTGRRKTQYF,TGTGCCAGCAGTTCCCCCAGGACAGGCCGGAGGAAGACCCAGTACTTC
many,TRBV7-2,.,TRBJ2-7,CASSIYGNYEQYF,TGTGCCAGCAGCATCTATGGTAACTACGAGCAGTACTTC
few,TRBV20-1,TRBD1,TRBJ2-4,CSAGQGNIQYF,TGCAGTGCGGGACAGGGGAACATTCAGTACTTC
many,TRBV11-1,.,TRBJ2-5,CASSRGSSQETQYF,TGTGCCAGCAGCCGAGGGAGCTCCCAAGAGACCCAGTACTTC
.,TRBV7-6,.,TRBJ2-6,CASSLATGWNRANVLTF,TGTGCCAGCAGCTTAGCCACAGGGTGGAATAGGGCCAACGTCCTGACTTTC
.,TRBV4-1,.,TRBJ2-7,CASSQGSGGTYEQYF,TGCGCCAGCAGCCAAGGGTCAGGAGGAACCTACGAGCAGTACTTC
many,TRBV7-9,.,TRBJ1-6,CASSRDTANSPLHF,TGTGCCAGCAGCCGGGACACGGCGAATTCACCCCTCCACTTT
.,TRBV29-1,.,TRBJ2-7,CSVASGLDYEQYF,TGCAGCGTTGCCAGCGGCTTAGACTACGAGCAGTACTTC
many,TRBV7-8,.,TRBJ2-3,CASSQRTRSDTQYF,TGTGCCAGCAGCCAACGGACTCGGTCGGATACGCAGTATTTT
.,TRBV12-3/TRBV12-4,TRBD1,TRBJ2-2,CASRGQGPNTGELFF,TGTGCCAGCAGGGGACAGGGGCCTAACACCGGGGAGCTGTTTTTT
many,TRBV20-1,TRBD1,TRBJ1-1,CSARDSGGDTEAFF,TGCAGTGCTAGAGATTCAGGGGGCGATACTGAAGCTTTCTTT
many,TRBV7-8,TRBD1,TRBJ1-2,CASSLGQGNYGYTF,TGTGCCAGCAGCTTAGGACAGGGGAACTATGGCTACACCTTC
few,TRBV10-3,.,TRBJ1-5,CAIGGGNQPQHF,TGTGCCATCGGGGGGGGCAATCAGCCCCAGCATTTT
.,TRBV2,.,TRBJ2-1,CASRLLDWGEQFF,TGTGCCAGCAGGCTTCTAGATTGGGGTGAGCAGTTCTTC
.,TRBV28,TRBD2,TRBJ2-1,CASSSPPTGLAVFYPFYNEQFF,TGTGCCAGCAGTTCCCCACCCACGGGACTAGCGGTCTTTTACCCATTCTACAATGAGCAGTTCTTC
.,TRBV6-2/TRBV6-3,.,TRBJ2-7,CASSYLDGDSYEQYF,TGTGCCAGCAGTTACCTGGACGGGGACTCCTACGAGCAGTACTTC
.,TRBV5-1,TRBD2,TRBJ2-3,CASSFGTSGGTDTQYF,TGCGCCAGCAGCTTCGGGACTAGCGGGGGAACTGATACGCAGTATTTT
few,TRBV4-1,TRBD2,TRBJ2-1,CASSLREGQRNEQFF,TGCGCCAGCAGCCTCCGGGAGGGCCAAAGGAATGAGCAGTTCTTC
.,TRBV5-1,TRBD1,TRBJ1-1,CASSLEQGSLAFF,TGCGCCAGCAGCTTGGAACAGGGGTCCTTGGCTTTCTTT
few,TRBV20-1,.,TRBJ2-1,CSARGRVVYNEQFF,TGCAGTGCTAGGGGCAGGGTGGTCTACAATGAGCAGTTCTTC
.,TRBV29-1,.,TRBJ2-5,CSVDDSQETQYF,TGCAGCGTTGATGACAGCCAAGAGACCCAGTACTTC
.,TRBV10-3,.,TRBJ1-1,CAISVGLLDSEASF,TGTGCCATCAGTGTTGGCCTTTTAGACTCTGAAGCTTCCTTT
.,TRBV4-2,TRBD1,TRBJ2-1,CASSHTRGNEQFF,TGTGCCAGCAGCCATACCAGGGGGAATGAGCAGTTCTTC